A single sample is the source of the 6 T cell receptor beta chains below, sequenced in a study of shared clonotypes between healthy human individuals. Profiling relied on immunoSEQ multiplex PCR, and the TCRdb table lists in-frame clones only, not all of them. Here the sample spans roughly 700,000 clones, under 80% being singletons. Material: memory CD4+ T cells sorted from blood. Subset given: CD45RA-negative fraction. All receptors derive from a woman aged 30 to 39 in good health.

The chain couples TRBV2 to TRBJ1-1, with TRBD1 identical over 8 bases. CDR3 length: 15 residues. CDR1 is SNHLY, CDR2 FYNNEI, per germline. Trimming removed 8 bases from V and 0 bases from J; junction bases left unmatched: 8. CDR3 amino acids: CASGLRTGMNTEAFF. In DNA form, the CDR3 reads TGTGCCAGCGGGCTGCGGACAGGGATGAACACTGAAGCTTTCTTT.

This rearrangement joins TRBV28 to TRBJ2-7; weak D call: TRBD2 (6 bases). Germline CDR1 MDHEN, CDR2 SYDVKM. Trimming took off 8 bases at V and 3 bases at J, with 8 bases between the two ends. This CDR3 has 11 amino acids. The CDR3 is CASGGGYEQYF. CDR3 nucleotide sequence: TGTGCCAGCGGGGGAGGCTACGAGCAGTACTTC.

The sample holds one count of this clone. The rearrangement uses TRBV7-8 and TRBJ1-1; D may be TRBD1 (5 bases). V was pared by 5 bases and J by 0 bases, with 16 bases between. This CDR3 comprises 16 residues. The V gene's germline CDR1 is SGHVS and CDR2 FQNEAQ. CDR3 coding DNA: TGTGCCAGCAGCCTCAGACAGAGCCCGCTGAACACTGAAGCTTTCTTT. It codes for CASSLRQSPLNTEAFF.

The chain employs TRBV18 and TRBJ1-4; TRBD1 agrees at 9 bases. CDR3 size: 17 residues. Germline V gene sequence: CDR1 KGHSH, CDR2 LQKENI. Trimming at V came to 6 bases and at J to 1 base, leaving 9 bases not matched to a gene. The CDR3 is CASSPTGGGGTNEKLFF. Here the CDR3 DNA reads TGTGCCAGCTCCCCTACAGGGGGCGGAGGAACTAATGAAAAACTGTTTTTT.

The chain has TRBV2 and TRBJ2-3; D might be TRBD2 (5 bases). Germline CDR1 reads SNHLY; CDR2 reads FYNNEI. The CDR3 consists of 15 residues. Trimming left V 8 bases short and J 1 base short, with 16 bases between. The CDR3 DNA reads TGTGCCAGCTCCGTAGGGCTAGCTGGCACAGATACGCAGTATTTT. Translation gives CASSVGLAGTDTQYF.

This chain connects TRBV19 to TRBJ2-7, with 10 positions matching TRBD2. Germline CDR1 and CDR2: LNHDA and SQIVND (reference sequence). The V and J ends lost 5 bases and 6 bases, in that order; junction bases with no gene match: 7. The CDR3 has 14 amino acids. The CDR3: CASSPGLARREQYF. The CDR3 nucleotides are TGTGCCAGTAGTCCGGGACTAGCGCGCCGCGAGCAGTACTTC.